The clone carrying this TCR beta chain came up a few times. No antigen is known for it. These data originate in a study of CD8+ T cells in alopecia areata. RNA was extracted and reverse transcribed into cDNA as the sequencing template. Libraries were prepared by immunoSEQ multiplex PCR; TCRdb keeps only in-frame clonotypes and omits some of them. This table has approximately 150,000 clones, approximately 59% appearing once. The CDR3 covers 14 residues. Germline CDR1 MNHEY, CDR2 SVGAGI. Trimming left V 7 bases short and J 5 bases short, with 17 bases between. General study points: Having one nonresponder leaves uncertain how baseline CD8+ expansion relates to response.

Treatment described: oral pan-JAK inhibitor, 5-10 mg twice daily. The specimen was CD4+ T cells sorted from blood, collected at approximately week 60, from a patient treated with tofacitinib. This chain joins TRBV6-5 and TRBJ2-5, with a possible D match to TRBD2 (5 bases). This sequence was found in a human donor with alopecia areata. CDR3 amino acids: CASKGASPIETQYF. The CDR3 DNA follows: TGTGCCAGCAAGGGCGCTAGCCCTATCGAGACCCAGTACTTC.